These 26 T cell receptor beta chains share one sample of origin, sequenced in a study of blood T cell repertoires in COVID-19. Using immunoSEQ multiplex PCR, the repertoire was profiled, and TCRdb retains in-frame clones only, with some absent. The sample contains around 260,000 clones, roughly 90% of which appear only once. The material sequenced was peripheral blood. The origin of the receptors is a woman younger than 45 with active or convalescent COVID-19.

CDR3 nucleotide sequence: TGTGCCAGCAGCTTACCTGGACAGCCCTACGAGCAGTACTTC. Its protein is CASSLPGQPYEQYF. The J gene is TRBJ2-7, the V gene TRBV7-2; D may be TRBD1 (6 bases). V shed 2 bases and J shed 2 bases, with 10 bases lying between them. CDR1 SGHTA and CDR2 FQGNSA come from the germline V gene. The CDR3 totals 14 residues.

The gene calls are TRBV19 and TRBJ1-4, with 8 bases that match TRBD1. This CDR3 has 15 amino acids. Germline loops: CDR1 LNHDA, CDR2 SQIVND (reference sequence). V was pared by 6 bases and J by 8 bases, with 11 bases of the junction left unmatched. The CDR3 nucleotides read TGTGCCAGTAGCCAAGGGACAGGAGTGATCGAAAAACTGTTTTTT. Translated, it gives CASSQGTGVIEKLFF.

This sequence joins TRBV9 and TRBJ2-3; D possibly corresponds to TRBD2 (6 bases). Trimming left V 2 bases short and J 1 base short, with 11 bases between. Germline V lookup: CDR1 SGDLS, CDR2 YYNGEE. CDR3 size: 15 residues. The CDR3 DNA is TGTGCCAGCAGCGTCAACCCTAGCGGCACAGATACGCAGTATTTT. Protein sequence: CASSVNPSGTDTQYF. Looking up the rest from reference TRBV9 and TRBJ2-3 gives the full variable domain: DSGVTQTPKHLITATGQRVTLRCSPRSGDLSVYWYQQSLDQGLQFLIQYYNGEERAKGNILERFSAQQFPDLHSELNLSSLELGDSALYFCASSVNPSGTDTQYFGPGTRLTVL.

The rearrangement joins TRBV5-5 to TRBJ2-7, with a possible D match to TRBD1 (6 bases). The germline CDR1 and CDR2 sequences are SGHKS and YYEKEE (reference sequence). The CDR3 length is 14 residues. V was cut by 5 bases and J by 0 bases, with 12 bases left in between. This CDR3 reads CASRATGNSYEQYF. In DNA form, the CDR3 reads TGTGCCAGCAGAGCAACAGGGAACTCCTACGAGCAGTACTTC.

The rearrangement joins TRBV7-2 to TRBJ1-3; 9 nucleotides line up with TRBD1. Germline values: CDR1 SGHTA, CDR2 FQGNSA. The CDR3 extends over 16 amino acids. Germline trimming cut 1 base from V and 2 bases from J; bases unmatched to any gene: 3. In DNA, the CDR3 is TGTGCCAGCAGCTTAGAACAGGGGGCAGCTGGAAACACCATATATTTT. Translating gives CASSLEQGAAGNTIYF.

The CDR3 DNA is TGTGCCAGCACCGCCACGAGGGCTGGGGCCAACGTCCTGACTTTC. Translation: CASTATRAGANVLTF. V usage is TRBV9 and J usage is TRBJ2-6; weak D call: TRBD2 (5 bases). V lost 6 bases, J lost 2 bases, and 12 bases lay in between. Germline CDR1 is SGDLS and CDR2 is YYNGEE. The CDR3 is 15 residues long.

The J gene is TRBJ2-7, the V gene TRBV7-6; 9 nucleotides line up with TRBD1. The germline CDR1 and CDR2 sequences are SGHVS and FNYEAQ. The CDR3 sequence is 15 residues long. Trimming took 3 bases from V and 4 from J; bases not matched to a gene: 7. The CDR3 DNA reads as TGTGCCAGCAGCTTCGGCGGGACAGGGAAATACGAGCAGTACTTC. Translating it yields CASSFGGTGKYEQYF.

The chain combines TRBV19 with TRBJ1-4, with D uncertain. V shed 5 bases and J shed 5 bases, with 9 bases lying between them. This CDR3 spans 13 amino acids. The germline gives CDR1 LNHDA, CDR2 SQIVND (reference sequence). CDR3 nucleotides: TGTGCCAGTAGTGTAGCCAGAAATGAAAAACTGTTTTTT. As protein: CASSVARNEKLFF.

This sequence joins TRBV7-9 and TRBJ2-1; 7 bases map to TRBD1. The germline V gene encodes CDR1 SEHNR and CDR2 FQNEAQ (reference sequence). This CDR3 comprises 17 residues. Unmatched junction bases numbered 12, after V lost 2 bases and J lost 5 bases. CDR3: CASSLRKGADRNNEQFF. In DNA, the CDR3 is TGTGCCAGCAGCTTACGAAAGGGGGCGGACCGCAACAATGAGCAGTTCTTC.

The chain carries TRBV7-2 and TRBJ2-3, with 10 bases lining up with TRBD2. This CDR3 has 13 residues. The germline V gene has CDR1 SGHTA and CDR2 FQGNSA. The V segment lost 4 bases and the J segment 12 bases; nucleotides outside the gene matches: 7. DNA of the CDR3: TGTGCCAGCAGCTATAACCTAGCGGGGGAACAGTATTTT. Translating gives CASSYNLAGEQYF.

This clone was picked up a small number of times. J is TRBJ1-3 and V is TRBV6-5; TRBD1 aligns across 8 bases. After removal of 2 bases from V and 4 bases from J, the junction contained 7 bases not matched to a gene. The CDR3 contains 16 residues. Germline CDR1 MNHEY, CDR2 SVGAGI. The CDR3 region has the DNA TGTGCCAGCAGTTACGGGCCAGGGGGCGAAGGAAACACCATATATTTT. It encodes CASSYGPGGEGNTIYF.

The chain couples TRBV5-1 to TRBJ2-3, with D possibly matching TRBD2 (5 bases). V was cut by 0 bases and J by 3 bases, with 11 bases left in between. Germline CDR1 reads SGHRS; CDR2 reads YFSETQ. This CDR3 region has 15 residues. The CDR3 DNA follows: TGCGCCAGCAGCTTGGCCGGGTCGGGGACAGATACGCAGTATTTT. The encoded protein is CASSLAGSGTDTQYF. The full variable domain, its missing parts supplied by reference TRBV5-1 and TRBJ2-3, is KAGVTQTPRYLIKTRGQQVTLSCSPISGHRSVSWYQQTPGQGLQFLFEYFSETQRNKGNFPGRFSGRQFSNSRSEMNVSTLELGDSALYLCASSLAGSGTDTQYFGPGTRLTVL.

This chain links TRBV9 with TRBJ1-2; D gene uncertain. V lost 7 bases and J lost 4, with 14 bases in between. The CDR3 totals 13 residues. Looked up from germline, CDR1 is SGDLS and CDR2 is YYNGEE. The CDR3 spells CASGAPGSYGYTF. CDR3 sequence (DNA): TGTGCCAGCGGTGCACCGGGATCCTATGGCTACACCTTC.

V gene TRBV5-8 combines with J gene TRBJ1-2; D unresolved. V lost 4 bases and J 2 bases, leaving 12 bases between the germline ends. The CDR3 covers 14 residues. Germline CDR1 reads SGHTS; CDR2 reads YDEGEE. The CDR3 reads CASSPVVPNYGYTF. The CDR3 nucleotides are TGTGCCAGCAGCCCGGTGGTCCCCAACTATGGCTACACCTTC.

The chain uses TRBV29-1 and TRBJ1-2, with D possibly matching TRBD1 (6 bases). Germline V gives CDR1 SQVTM, CDR2 ANQGSEA. This CDR3 comprises 12 residues. Deletions cut 3 bases from V and 8 bases from J, with 13 bases between. CDR3 in amino acids: CSVDKGVRGYTF. The CDR3 nucleotides read TGCAGCGTTGATAAGGGGGTTAGAGGCTACACCTTC.

V and J are TRBV29-1 and TRBJ1-1, with D perhaps matching TRBD1 (6 bases). CDR3 size: 14 residues. Trimming shortened V by 5 bases and J by 3 bases, and 16 bases separated the two germline ends. Germline V gene lookup returns CDR1 SQVTM and CDR2 ANQGSEA. The CDR3 here is CSVFRSPGDTEAFF. The DNA of the CDR3 is TGCAGCGTTTTTAGATCCCCAGGGGACACTGAAGCTTTCTTT. The full variable domain, completed using reference TRBV29-1 and TRBJ1-1, is SAVISQKPSRDICQRGTSLTIQCQVDSQVTMMFWYRQQPGQSLTLIATANQGSEATYESGFVIDKFPISRPNLTFSTLTVSNMSPEDSSIYLCSVFRSPGDTEAFFGQGTRLTVV.

The chain joins TRBV10-3 to TRBJ2-2; D is uncertain. V shed 0 bases and J shed 8 bases, with 10 bases lying between them. Germline CDR1 is ENHRY and CDR2 is SYGVKD. This CDR3 comprises 14 residues. Here the CDR3 DNA reads TGTGCCATCAGTGAGTCTGGCCTGCCGGGGGAGCTGTTTTTT. Its translation is CAISESGLPGELFF.

The chain links TRBV19 to TRBJ1-5, with 10 positions matching TRBD1. Germline V gives CDR1 LNHDA, CDR2 SQIVND (reference sequence). CDR3 length equals 16 residues. Trimming cost V 1 base and J 6 bases; bases outside gene matches: 6. CDR3 protein: CASSIVLGQGGQPQHF. DNA of the CDR3: TGTGCCAGTAGTATAGTCCTAGGACAGGGGGGTCAGCCCCAGCATTTT.

The chain employs TRBV14 and TRBJ2-3, with D possibly being TRBD1 (6 bases). V shed 2 bases and J shed 4 bases, with 10 bases lying between them. The CDR3 consists of 14 residues. Looked up from germline, CDR1 is SGHDN and CDR2 is FVKESK. The CDR3 DNA sequence: TGTGCCAGCAGCCAATATAAGGGGGCAGATACGCAGTATTTT. Amino acids: CASSQYKGADTQYF.

This clone came up a few times. The genes are TRBV5-1 and TRBJ2-1; 9 nucleotides align to TRBD2. This CDR3 is 15 amino acids long. Losses at the gene ends were 0 bases for V and 9 bases for J; bases not matched to a gene: 7. Germline CDR1 and CDR2: SGHRS and YFSETQ. DNA of the CDR3: TGCGCCAGCAGCTTGGGACCTAGCGGGGAGGGTGAGCAGTTCTTC. Protein: CASSLGPSGEGEQFF.

This sequence joins TRBV7-8 and TRBJ2-3, with D unresolved. CDR1 SGHVS and CDR2 FQNEAQ come from the germline V gene. The V and J ends lost 5 bases and 4 bases respectively, with 13 bases between them. The CDR3 covers 14 residues. Here the CDR3 DNA reads TGTGCCAGCAGCCCTAGAACTTTCTCAGATACGCAGTATTTT. Protein: CASSPRTFSDTQYF.

The CDR3 region is CASSASGTGGLNYGYTF. The DNA of the CDR3 is TGTGCCAGCAGTGCGTCCGGGACAGGGGGTCTTAACTATGGCTACACCTTC. The rearrangement links TRBV6-4 to TRBJ1-2, with TRBD1 matching 11 bases. The germline V gene encodes CDR1 MRHNA and CDR2 SNTAGT. J gave up 1 base and V 4 bases, and 8 bases lay outside the gene matches. The CDR3 loop spans 17 amino acids.

The chain uses TRBV19 and TRBJ1-5; no clear D gene. Trimming took 3 bases from V and 4 from J, leaving 13 bases between them. The V gene's germline CDR1 is LNHDA and CDR2 SQIVND (reference sequence). The length of the CDR3 is 15 residues. The CDR3 bases are TGTGCCAGTAGTATTCAACCGCCGGGGAATCAGCCCCAGCATTTT. Translated, it gives CASSIQPPGNQPQHF.

The J gene is TRBJ1-4, the V gene TRBV18; tentative D call: TRBD1 (6 bases). The V and J ends lost 3 bases and 4 bases respectively, with 12 bases between them. This CDR3 has 15 amino acids. CDR1 KGHSH and CDR2 LQKENI come from the germline V gene. The CDR3 region has the DNA TGTGCCAGCTCACCTCAACAGGGTAATAATGAAAAACTGTTTTTT. This sequence encodes CASSPQQGNNEKLFF.

V gene TRBV29-1 combines with J gene TRBJ1-4; D possibly corresponds to TRBD1 (6 bases). Germline V gene lookup returns CDR1 SQVTM and CDR2 ANQGSEA. The V gene lost 7 bases and the J gene lost 5 bases, with 11 bases spanning the gap. The CDR3 length is 12 residues. The CDR3 protein is CSARQENEKLFF. CDR3 bases: TGCAGCGCTAGACAGGAAAATGAAAAACTGTTTTTT. Drawing the rest from reference TRBV29-1 and TRBJ1-4, the complete variable domain is SAVISQKPSRDICQRGTSLTIQCQVDSQVTMMFWYRQQPGQSLTLIATANQGSEATYESGFVIDKFPISRPNLTFSTLTVSNMSPEDSSIYLCSARQENEKLFFGSGTQLSVL.

This clone was seen only a few times. This sequence joins TRBV30 and TRBJ1-1; 7 bases map to TRBD1. Trimming removed 5 bases from V and 3 bases from J; junction bases left unmatched: 6. CDR1 is GTSNPN and CDR2 is SVGIG in the germline V gene (reference sequence). The CDR3 contains 13 residues. The CDR3 region has the DNA TGTGCCTGGGCCGCAGGGGGTGACACTGAAGCTTTCTTT. This sequence encodes CAWAAGGDTEAFF. Filled out from reference TRBV30 and TRBJ1-1, the complete variable domain reads SQTIHQWPATLVQPVGSPLSLECTVEGTSNPNLYWYRQAAGRGLQLLFYSVGIGQISSEVPQNLSASRPQDRQFILSSKKLLLSDSGFYLCAWAAGGDTEAFFGQGTRLTVV.